Shown below are 22 T cell receptor beta chains from a single sample sequenced in a study of T cell repertoires in cytomegalovirus infection (dated by TCRdb to 2018 to 2020). This sample was sequenced with an Illumina HiSeq 1500. TCRdb trimmed public reads at Q25 via fastp, called clones via MiXCR and kept in-frame beta chains. Under each unique CDR3 protein, matching rows form one entry showing the most common genes and DNA. Present in this sample are hundreds of thousands of distinct CDR3 sequences, less than 35% of which were seen just once. Over 10% of the sample goes to the ten largest clones. The treatment or condition label, read with the paper, signifies: in vitro stimulation with specific CMV peptide epitopes to enrich CMV-specific T cells. Their antigens are not known. The specimen comprised cultured CD8+ T cells from PBMCs, sampled from culture after CMV antigen stimulation. Receptor source: a human donor in good health (CMV status not recorded). Some clones in this sample may be carry-over from other donors' samples.

This chain joins TRBV10-3 and TRBJ2-2, with D unresolved. Germline V gene data show CDR1 as ENHRY and CDR2 as SYGVKD. Between the trimmed V and J ends, which lost 1 base and 0 bases, there was a span of 12 bases. The CDR3 has 17 residues. The CDR3 region is CAISELAVLPNTGELFF. The DNA of the CDR3 is TGTGCCATCAGTGAGTTGGCCGTCCTACCGAACACCGGGGAGCTGTTTTTT.

The chain combines TRBV7-4 with TRBJ2-5; 10 bases fit TRBD2. V dropped 5 bases and J dropped 5; count of bases not matched to a gene: 5. CDR1 and CDR2 (germline): SGHVT, SQSDAQ. The CDR3 is made up of 14 amino acids. CDR3 residues: CASSGSSGGETQYF. The CDR3 DNA reads TGTGCCAGCAGCGGCTCTAGCGGGGGTGAGACCCAGTACTTC.

The chain recombines TRBV7-9 with TRBJ1-1; D gene unclear. Germline V gene sequence: CDR1 SEHNR, CDR2 FQNEAQ (reference sequence). Trimming cost V 1 base and J 0 bases, with 15 bases left between them. This CDR3 has 17 residues. The DNA for the CDR3 is TGTGCCAGCAGCTTAGGTGTCACACAGTTAATGAACACTGAAGCTTTCTTT. Protein sequence: CASSLGVTQLMNTEAFF.

The rearrangement joins TRBV6-1 to TRBJ1-5, with 7 nucleotides matching TRBD1. CDR1 MNHNS and CDR2 SASEGT come from the germline V gene. The CDR3 spans 14 residues. After removal of 5 bases from V and 5 bases from J, the junction contained 6 bases not matched to a gene. CDR3 protein: CASSIPGGYQPQHF. As DNA, the CDR3 is TGTGCCAGCAGTATACCAGGGGGTTATCAGCCCCAGCATTTT.

This clonotype came up a few times. The chain employs TRBV7-8 and TRBJ2-1; no firm D call. The CDR3 loop spans 14 amino acids. V was pared by 6 bases and J by 5 bases, with 14 bases between. Germline loops: CDR1 SGHVS, CDR2 FQNEAQ. CDR3 sequence reads: CASRRTPKDNEQFF. CDR3 sequence (DNA): TGTGCCAGCAGACGGACCCCGAAGGACAATGAGCAGTTCTTC.

The V and J genes are TRBV6-5 and TRBJ2-1, with 10 nucleotides matching TRBD2. Looked up from germline, CDR1 is MNHEY and CDR2 is SVGAGI. V lost 2 bases, J lost 4 bases, and 5 bases stayed unmatched. The CDR3 covers 16 residues. The CDR3 spells CASSYAWTSGYNEQFF. The CDR3 nucleotides read TGTGCCAGCAGTTACGCTTGGACTAGCGGTTACAATGAGCAGTTCTTC.

This clonotype was picked up a small number of times. The gene calls are TRBV6-5 and TRBJ2-7, with 9 bases aligning to TRBD1. V lost 2 bases and J lost 5; bases outside the gene matches: 7. CDR1 MNHEY and CDR2 SVGAGI come from the germline V gene. The CDR3 has 15 amino acids. CDR3 nucleotides: TGTGCCAGCAGTTACACTACGACAGGGGGGGACGAGCAGTACTTC. Translated, it gives CASSYTTTGGDEQYF.

There are many counts of this clonotype. This chain links TRBV7-2 with TRBJ2-3, with D uncertain. This CDR3 spans 15 amino acids. Germline loops: CDR1 SGHTA, CDR2 FQGNSA. V lost 1 base, J lost 7 bases, and 15 bases lay in between. DNA of the CDR3: TGTGCCAGCAGCTTAGGTCTCTACACACTCAATACGCAGTATTTT. Translated: CASSLGLYTLNTQYF.

In this sample, this clonotype turned up many times. The chain uses TRBV7-3 and TRBJ2-1, with 7 positions matching TRBD1. The V segment lost 5 bases and the J segment 0 bases; nucleotides outside the gene matches: 4. The germline V gene has CDR1 SGHTA and CDR2 FQGTGA. There are 15 residues in the CDR3. CDR3 nucleotides: TGTGCCAGCAGCGAGGACAGGAGCTCCTACAATGAGCAGTTCTTC. As protein: CASSEDRSSYNEQFF.

As to this clonotype: The junction does not match germline at one end; this may be a read error. V is TRBV27 and J is TRBJ2-3; possibly TRBD2 for D (7 bases). The CDR3 length is 15 residues. CDR1 is MNHEY and CDR2 is SMNVEV in the germline V gene (reference sequence). The CDR3 spells CVSQGRGGRADTQYF. The CDR3 bases are TGTGTCAGCCAAGGACGCGGGGGCAGGGCAGATACGCAGTATTTT.

With regard to this clonotype: At one end, the junction sequence differs from germline, possibly due to a read error. This chain connects TRBV7-8 to TRBJ1-5; D ambiguous. The germline CDR1 and CDR2 sequences are SGHVS and FQNEAQ. CDR3 size: 16 residues. CDR3 protein: CASSPSVGYSDQPQHF. In DNA, the CDR3 is TGTGCCAGCAGCCCTAGCGTGGGTTATAGCGATCAGCCCCAGCATTTT.

This clonotype was counted between two and nine times. This chain connects TRBV6-1 to TRBJ2-7; D uncertain. CDR3 length: 14 residues. Trimming removed 7 bases from V and 6 bases from J, with 19 bases in between. Looked up from germline, CDR1 is MNHNS and CDR2 is SASEGT. The DNA of the CDR3 is TGTGCCAGCACCCAGGAGAAGGGTCCTTTCGAGCAGTACGTC. This gives the protein CASTQEKGPFEQYV.

This rearrangement joins TRBV6-2 or TRBV6-3 to TRBJ1-2; D possibly corresponds to TRBD1 (6 bases). The CDR3 has 11 residues. Germline CDR1 MNHEY, CDR2 SVGEGT. Trimming stripped 6 bases from V and 8 bases from J, with 10 bases between. The CDR3 DNA is TGTGCCAGCAGACAGGGAGTGGGCTACACCTTC. This encodes CASRQGVGYTF.

This chain connects TRBV6-6 to TRBJ1-1; the match to TRBD1 covers 11 bases. The CDR3 runs to 15 residues. V was clipped by 5 bases and J by 4 bases; unmatched bases: 6. Germline V gene lookup returns CDR1 MNHNY and CDR2 SVGAGI (reference sequence). The CDR3 sequence: CASSEGQGDGTEAFF. In DNA, the CDR3 is TGTGCCAGCAGTGAGGGACAGGGGGATGGCACTGAAGCTTTCTTT.

This chain connects TRBV7-9 to TRBJ2-1; no firm D call. The V gene's germline CDR1 is SEHNR and CDR2 FQNEAQ (reference sequence). The V gene lost 5 bases and the J gene lost 6 bases, with 14 bases spanning the gap. The CDR3 has 14 amino acids. CDR3 nucleotides: TGTGCCAGCAGCCATCTTGAAAATGTCAATGAGCAGTTCTTC. Its translation is CASSHLENVNEQFF.

This chain joins TRBV6-4 and TRBJ2-1, with 11 bases identical to TRBD2. The CDR3 runs 15 residues. Unmatched junction bases numbered 12, after V lost 7 bases and J lost 10 bases. Germline V gene lookup returns CDR1 MRHNA and CDR2 SNTAGT. CDR3 amino acids: CASTLTSGARGEQFF. The DNA for the CDR3 is TGTGCCAGCACCCTGACTAGCGGGGCCAGGGGAGAGCAGTTCTTC.

This clonotype occurred a few times. The gene calls are TRBV24-1 and TRBJ2-1; either TRBD1 or TRBD2 may fit D (6 bases each). This CDR3 spans 19 amino acids. The ends were cut back, 4 bases at V and 2 bases at J, with 23 bases in the middle. Per the germline V gene, CDR1 is KGHDR and CDR2 is SFDVKD. Here the CDR3 reads CATSEGIRGQTAPYNEQFF. The CDR3, as DNA: TGTGCCACCAGTGAGGGAATTCGGGGGCAGACGGCCCCCTACAATGAGCAGTTCTTC.

V and J are TRBV9 and TRBJ2-3; D gene ambiguous. Trimming pared 3 bases from V and 6 bases from J, leaving 14 bases between. This CDR3 comprises 14 residues. CDR1 and CDR2 from the germline V gene are SGDLS and YYNGEE. CDR3 sequence: CASSAEGRMDTQYF. The CDR3 coding sequence is TGTGCCAGCAGCGCAGAAGGGCGCATGGATACGCAGTATTTT.

This clonotype was seen a few times. The chain uses TRBV10-2 and TRBJ1-5; D may be TRBD1 (5 bases). Germline assignment: CDR1 WSHSY and CDR2 SAAADI. Trimming took off 5 bases at V and 5 bases at J, with 13 bases between the two ends. The CDR3 is 14 residues long. The CDR3 nucleotides are TGCGCCAGCAGTATGAGGGGAGGGGATCAGCCCCAGCATTTT. It is translated as CASSMRGGDQPQHF.

The chain combines TRBV6-1 with TRBJ1-1; a weak D match, TRBD1 (6 bases). CDR1 is MNHNS and CDR2 is SASEGT in the germline V gene. The CDR3 is made up of 15 amino acids. V shed 5 bases and J shed 1 base, with 14 bases lying between them. This CDR3 is CASSRIGTPNTEAFF. The CDR3 DNA is TGTGCCAGCAGTAGGATCGGGACACCGAACACTGAAGCTTTCTTT.

A few counts support this clonotype. The chain recombines TRBV27 with TRBJ1-2; D not resolved. V gave up 0 bases and J gave up 7 bases, with 15 bases separating them. CDR1 is MNHEY, CDR2 SMNVEV, per germline (reference sequence). The CDR3 length is 15 residues. CDR3 DNA: TGTGCCAGCAGTTTATCTGGGCCCAGCAGGCCTGGCTACACCTTC. Translation gives CASSLSGPSRPGYTF.

The sample holds a few counts of this clonotype. The J gene is TRBJ2-3, the V gene TRBV7-6, with 7 bases aligning to TRBD2. CDR1 SGHVS and CDR2 FNYEAQ come from the germline V gene. The V gene end was trimmed by 6 bases and the J gene end by 2 bases; junction bases not matched to a gene: 5. This CDR3 has 14 amino acids. The CDR3 protein is CASRLGRDTDTQYF. CDR3 in DNA: TGTGCCAGCAGACTAGGGAGGGACACAGATACGCAGTATTTT.